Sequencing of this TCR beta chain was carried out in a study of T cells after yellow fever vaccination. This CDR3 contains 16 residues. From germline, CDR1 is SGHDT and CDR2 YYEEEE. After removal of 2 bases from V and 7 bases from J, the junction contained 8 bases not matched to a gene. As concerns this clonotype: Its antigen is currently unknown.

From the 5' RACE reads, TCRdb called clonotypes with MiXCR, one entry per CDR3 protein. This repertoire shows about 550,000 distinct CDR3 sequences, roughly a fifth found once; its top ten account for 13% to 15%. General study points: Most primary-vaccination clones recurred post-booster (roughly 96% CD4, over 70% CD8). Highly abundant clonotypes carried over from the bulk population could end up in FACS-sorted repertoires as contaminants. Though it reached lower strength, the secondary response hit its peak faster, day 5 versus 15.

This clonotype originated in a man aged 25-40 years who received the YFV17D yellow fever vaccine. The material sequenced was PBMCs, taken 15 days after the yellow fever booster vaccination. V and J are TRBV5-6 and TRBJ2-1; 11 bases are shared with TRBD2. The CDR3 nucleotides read TGTGCCAGCAGCTTTCGTGATAGCGGGAGGGCGAATGAGCAGTTCTTC. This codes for CASSFRDSGRANEQFF. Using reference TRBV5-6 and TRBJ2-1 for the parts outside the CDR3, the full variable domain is DAGVTQSPTHLIKTRGQQVTLRCSPKSGHDTVSWYQQALGQGPQFIFQYYEEEERQRGNFPDRFSGHQFPNYSSELNVNALLLGDSALYLCASSFRDSGRANEQFFGPGTRLTVL.